A selection of T cell receptor beta chains follows, all from one sample in a study of cytomegalovirus exposure and HLA in healthy donors. Some clones are missing from TCRdb's copy, which holds only in-frame ones; the method was immunoSEQ multiplex PCR. Here the sample spans 85,000 to 130,000 clones, roughly 77% being singletons. Sequenced material: PBMCs. All receptors come from a middle-aged man in good health and CMV-seronegative. Each CDR3 is given with its conserved first and last residue.

V: TRBV10-3
J: TRBJ1-4
CDR3: CATGQGATNEKLFF

V: TRBV4-1
J: TRBJ1-5
CDR3: CASSQVLGTQGNQPQHF

V: TRBV18
J: TRBJ2-7
CDR3: CASSSRNSYEQYF

V: TRBV5-1
J: TRBJ2-3
CDR3: CASSFGGGDTQYF

V: TRBV30
J: TRBJ2-1
CDR3: CAWSAPAGLGNYNEQFF

V: TRBV19
J: TRBJ1-2
CDR3: CASRGPGGSRYTF

V: TRBV6-5
J: TRBJ1-1
CDR3: CASSYRQGFDEAFF

V: TRBV2
J: TRBJ1-1
CDR3: CASSPTGAYTEAFF

V: TRBV15
J: TRBJ1-6
CDR3: CATSRDRDSANSPLHF

V: TRBV15
J: TRBJ2-7
CDR3: CATSRGRGYNEQYF

V: TRBV5-1
J: TRBJ1-2
CDR3: CASSLNVGLPYGYTF

V: TRBV25-1
J: TRBJ1-4
CDR3: CASSESHTNEKLFF

V: TRBV29-1
J: TRBJ1-2
CDR3: CSAGGTGGGYGYTF

V: TRBV2
J: TRBJ1-5
CDR3: CASSVDRQVQPQHF

V: TRBV10-3
J: TRBJ1-2
CDR3: CAIKGTGDFNYGYTF

V: TRBV6-6
J: TRBJ2-1
CDR3: CASSYSRTGDEQFF

V: TRBV12-5
J: TRBJ2-5
CDR3: CASGSRLAGGRKETQYF

V: TRBV19
J: TRBJ2-1
CDR3: CASSIGLAGGYNEQFF

V: TRBV7-2
J: TRBJ2-3
CDR3: CASSLVGTSGGAQDTQYF

V: TRBV2
J: TRBJ2-7
CDR3: CASSGQGYEQYF

V: TRBV2
J: TRBJ2-1
CDR3: CASSVQAVYNEQFF

V: TRBV29-1
J: TRBJ2-2
CDR3: CSVPLYGNTGELFF

V: TRBV10-3
J: TRBJ1-3
CDR3: CAIRTGKDTIYF

V: TRBV19
J: TRBJ2-1
CDR3: CASSVLPTGFGEQFF

V: TRBV7-2
J: TRBJ2-7
CDR3: CASSPTSGGLRGQYF

V: TRBV15
J: TRBJ2-2
CDR3: CATSRDQATGELFF